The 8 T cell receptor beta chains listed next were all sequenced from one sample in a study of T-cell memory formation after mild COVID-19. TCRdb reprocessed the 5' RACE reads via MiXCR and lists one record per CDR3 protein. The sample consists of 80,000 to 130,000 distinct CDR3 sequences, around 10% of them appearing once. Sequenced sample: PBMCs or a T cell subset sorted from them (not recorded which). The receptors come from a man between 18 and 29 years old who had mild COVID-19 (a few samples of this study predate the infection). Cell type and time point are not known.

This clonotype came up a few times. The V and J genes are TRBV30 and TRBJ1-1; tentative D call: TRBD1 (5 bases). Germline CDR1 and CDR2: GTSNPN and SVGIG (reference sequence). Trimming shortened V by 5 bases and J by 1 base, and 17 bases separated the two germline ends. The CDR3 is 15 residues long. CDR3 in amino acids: CAWGASPWGNTEAFF. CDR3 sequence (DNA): TGTGCCTGGGGGGCCTCTCCCTGGGGGAACACTGAAGCTTTCTTT.

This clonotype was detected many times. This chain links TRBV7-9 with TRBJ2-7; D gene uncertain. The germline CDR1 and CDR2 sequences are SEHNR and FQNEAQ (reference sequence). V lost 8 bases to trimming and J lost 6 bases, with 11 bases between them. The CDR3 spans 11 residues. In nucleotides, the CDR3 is TGTGCCAGCGCTCTCCTCGGCGAGCAGTACTTC. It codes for CASALLGEQYF. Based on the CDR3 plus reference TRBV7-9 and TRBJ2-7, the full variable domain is DTGVSQNPRHKITKRGQNVTFRCDPISEHNRLYWYRQTLGQGPEFLTYFQNEAQLEKSRLLSDRFSAERPKGSFSTLEIQRTEQGDSAMYLCASALLGEQYFGPGTRLTVT.

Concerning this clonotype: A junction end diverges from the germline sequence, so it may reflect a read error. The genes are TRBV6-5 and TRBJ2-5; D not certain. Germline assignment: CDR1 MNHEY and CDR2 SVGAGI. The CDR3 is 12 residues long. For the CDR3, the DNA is TGTGCCAGCAGTTACGAGCAAGGGACCCAGTACTTC. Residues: CASSYEQGTQYF.

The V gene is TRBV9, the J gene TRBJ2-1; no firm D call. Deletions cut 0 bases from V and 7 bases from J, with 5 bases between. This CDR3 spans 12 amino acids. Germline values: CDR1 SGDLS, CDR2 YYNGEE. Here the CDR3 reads CASSVDGNEQFF. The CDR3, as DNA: TGTGCCAGCAGCGTAGACGGGAATGAGCAGTTCTTC.

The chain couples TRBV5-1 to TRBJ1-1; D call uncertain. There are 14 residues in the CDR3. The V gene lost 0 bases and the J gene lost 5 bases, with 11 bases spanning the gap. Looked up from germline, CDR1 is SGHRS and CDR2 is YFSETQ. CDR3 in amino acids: CASSLVGSRTEAFF. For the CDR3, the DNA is TGCGCCAGCAGCTTGGTAGGGTCTCGGACTGAAGCTTTCTTT.

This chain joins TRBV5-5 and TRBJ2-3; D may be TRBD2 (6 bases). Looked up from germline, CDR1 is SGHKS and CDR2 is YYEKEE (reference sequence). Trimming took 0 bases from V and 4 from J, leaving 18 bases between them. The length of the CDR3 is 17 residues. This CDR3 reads CASSLDWGRLESDTQYF. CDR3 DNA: TGTGCCAGCAGCTTGGATTGGGGGAGACTAGAGTCAGATACGCAGTATTTT.

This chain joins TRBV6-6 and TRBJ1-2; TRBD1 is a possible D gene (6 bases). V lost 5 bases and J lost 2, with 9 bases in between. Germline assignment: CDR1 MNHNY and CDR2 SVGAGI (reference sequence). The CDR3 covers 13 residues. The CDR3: CASSAGTNYGYTF. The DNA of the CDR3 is TGTGCCAGCAGTGCGGGGACAAACTATGGCTACACCTTC.

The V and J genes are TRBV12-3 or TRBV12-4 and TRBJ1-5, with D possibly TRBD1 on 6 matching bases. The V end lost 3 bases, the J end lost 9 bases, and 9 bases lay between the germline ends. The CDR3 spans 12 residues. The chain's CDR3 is CASSFLGGPQHF. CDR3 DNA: TGTGCCAGCAGTTTCTTAGGGGGGCCCCAGCATTTT.